This passage covers 24 T cell receptor beta chains from one sample sequenced in a study of OX40 agonist ivuxolimab in advanced cancers. Profiling relied on immunoSEQ multiplex PCR, and the TCRdb table lists in-frame clones only, not all of them. The sample has roughly 73,000 clones; 84% are singletons. Sequences were derived from CD4+ or CD8+ T cells sorted from blood, sampled in a trial of the OX40 agonist ivuxolimab. The receptors were sampled from an adult with an advanced solid tumor such as melanoma, head and neck, liver or kidney cancer.

V gene TRBV9 combines with J gene TRBJ1-1, with a weak D call TRBD1 (5 bases). Trimming left V 4 bases short and J 0 bases short, with 13 bases between. The CDR3 loop spans 15 amino acids. Germline V gene sequence: CDR1 SGDLS, CDR2 YYNGEE. This CDR3 is CASSPRGPMNTEAFF. The CDR3 DNA reads as TGTGCCAGCAGCCCCCGGGGACCGATGAACACTGAAGCTTTCTTT. The variable domain in full, with the rest retrieved from reference TRBV9 and TRBJ1-1, is DSGVTQTPKHLITATGQRVTLRCSPRSGDLSVYWYQQSLDQGLQFLIQYYNGEERAKGNILERFSAQQFPDLHSELNLSSLELGDSALYFCASSPRGPMNTEAFFGQGTRLTVV.

This clone was picked up a small number of times. The CDR3 nucleotides are TGCAGCGTCGACTCAGGACGGACGGAGCAGTACTTC. This gives the protein CSVDSGRTEQYF. The J gene is TRBJ2-7, the V gene TRBV29-1, with no clear D. This CDR3 region has 12 residues. The V gene lost 6 bases and the J gene lost 7 bases, with 16 bases spanning the gap. The germline CDR1 and CDR2 sequences are SQVTM and ANQGSEA.

The chain has TRBV9 and TRBJ2-7; a possible D gene is TRBD1 (6 bases). This CDR3 contains 14 residues. Germline V lookup: CDR1 SGDLS, CDR2 YYNGEE. V lost 1 base to trimming and J lost 6 bases, with 14 bases between them. CDR3 DNA sequence: TGTGCCAGCAGCGTATTTCCCGGGACAATCGAGCAGTACTTC. It specifies CASSVFPGTIEQYF.

The sample holds a few counts of this clone. The chain joins TRBV10-3 to TRBJ1-5; 10 nucleotides match TRBD1. This CDR3 contains 18 residues. CDR1 is ENHRY and CDR2 is SYGVKD in the germline V gene. With V trimmed by 3 bases and J by 2 bases, 10 bases remained unmatched. Written as DNA, the CDR3 is TGTGCCATCAGTGAAGGGAGGTGGGGGACAGGGGGCAATCAGCCCCAGCATTTT. Translation: CAISEGRWGTGGNQPQHF.

The chain recombines TRBV7-3 with TRBJ2-7, with 7 bases matching TRBD1. The germline gives CDR1 SGHTA, CDR2 FQGTGA. The CDR3 loop spans 13 amino acids. With 5 bases clipped from V and 1 base from J, the junction kept 2 bases outside the gene matches. The CDR3 region has the DNA TGTGCCAGCAGCCAGACAGGGTCCTACGAGCAGTACTTC. Protein: CASSQTGSYEQYF.

V usage is TRBV28 and J usage is TRBJ1-3, with D unresolved. V was trimmed by 1 base and J by 4 bases, leaving 2 bases between them. The CDR3 runs 12 residues. From germline, CDR1 is MDHEN and CDR2 SYDVKM. In DNA, the CDR3 is TGTGCCAGCAGTTTATTAGGAAACACCATATATTTT. It encodes CASSLLGNTIYF. The whole variable domain, filled in from reference TRBV28 and TRBJ1-3, reads DVKVTQSSRYLVKRTGEKVFLECVQDMDHENMFWYRQDPGLGLRLIYFSYDVKMKEKGDIPEGYSVSREKKERFSLILESASTNQTSMYLCASSLLGNTIYFGEGSWLTVV.

The chain recombines TRBV28 with TRBJ1-1; no reliable D call. Trimming removed 8 bases from V and 4 bases from J, with 14 bases in between. The germline CDR1 and CDR2 sequences are MDHEN and SYDVKM. This CDR3 is built from 13 residues. CDR3 sequence (DNA): TGTGCCAGCCGCCCTTTGGGGTCCACTGAAGCTTTCTTT. Amino acids: CASRPLGSTEAFF.

The genes are TRBV7-2 and TRBJ1-5; 7 bases are a match to TRBD1. CDR1 is SGHTA and CDR2 is FQGNSA in the germline V gene. V trimming: 5 bases; J trimming: 2 bases; junction bases outside the gene matches: 3. This CDR3 has 14 amino acids. DNA of the CDR3: TGTGCCAGCAGCGATACAGGGGGCAATCAGCCCCAGCATTTT. It specifies CASSDTGGNQPQHF.

The genes are TRBV10-3 and TRBJ1-5; D remains ambiguous. The CDR3 is 14 residues long. The germline V gene encodes CDR1 ENHRY and CDR2 SYGVKD. V was trimmed by 10 bases and J by 6 bases, leaving 19 bases between them. CDR3 in DNA: TGTGCCACCAATCCGACGGGTGGTAGTCAGCCCCAGCATTTT. Encoded protein: CATNPTGGSQPQHF.

This chain joins TRBV2 and TRBJ2-7; 9 nucleotides align to TRBD2. CDR1 is SNHLY, CDR2 FYNNEI, per germline. V was pared by 2 bases and J by 6 bases, with 17 bases of the junction left unmatched. The CDR3 contains 18 residues. This chain's CDR3 is CASSETGRGGGAQGEQYF. DNA for the CDR3: TGTGCCAGCAGTGAAACGGGACGTGGCGGGGGGGCTCAGGGCGAGCAGTACTTC. Filled out from reference TRBV2 and TRBJ2-7, the complete variable domain reads EPEVTQTPSHQVTQMGQEVILRCVPISNHLYFYWYRQILGQKVEFLVSFYNNEISEKSEIFDDQFSVERPDGSNFTLKIRSTKLEDSAMYFCASSETGRGGGAQGEQYFGPGTRLTVT.

The rearrangement links TRBV18 to TRBJ1-1; D uncertain. The CDR3 runs 13 residues. The V gene lost 0 bases and the J gene lost 7 bases, with 9 bases spanning the gap. From germline, CDR1 is KGHSH and CDR2 LQKENI. The CDR3 DNA follows: TGTGCCAGCTCACCACCGTCAGGACTTGAAGCTTTCTTT. It specifies CASSPPSGLEAFF.

This clone was seen a single time. The chain combines TRBV6-4 with TRBJ2-2, with D possibly being TRBD2 (6 bases). Germline V gives CDR1 MRHNA, CDR2 SNTAGT. There are 15 residues in the CDR3. V lost 4 bases to trimming and J lost 1 base, with 10 bases between them. DNA of the CDR3: TGTGCCAGCAGTGTTTCAGCGGGGAACACCGGGGAGCTGTTTTTT. Translated: CASSVSAGNTGELFF.

J is TRBJ2-1 and V is TRBV11-3, with D unclear. Per the germline V gene, CDR1 is SGHNT and CDR2 is YENEEA. V was cut by 1 base and J by 6 bases, with 7 bases left in between. The CDR3 has 13 residues. The CDR3 DNA reads as TGTGCCAGCAGCTTAGGATGGGGCAATGAGCAGTTCTTC. This sequence encodes CASSLGWGNEQFF.

The J gene is TRBJ1-1, the V gene TRBV7-6; D perhaps matches TRBD1 (5 bases). V lost 5 bases to trimming and J lost 3 bases, with 10 bases between them. Germline V gives CDR1 SGHVS, CDR2 FNYEAQ. CDR3 length equals 13 residues. DNA of the CDR3: TGTGCCAGCAGCCGCCAGGGACACACTGAAGCTTTCTTT. Translated, it gives CASSRQGHTEAFF.

The chain links TRBV7-9 to TRBJ2-5; a possible D gene is TRBD1 (6 bases). Per the germline V gene, CDR1 is SEHNR and CDR2 is FQNEAQ (reference sequence). V shed 5 bases and J shed 5 bases, with 18 bases lying between them. This CDR3 is 15 amino acids long. CDR3: CASSPAAGVGETQYF. For the CDR3, the DNA is TGTGCCAGCAGCCCCGCCGCAGGGGTAGGGGAGACCCAGTACTTC.

The V call is TRBV28, the J call TRBJ1-4; D ambiguous. The CDR3 loop spans 14 amino acids. Trimming took 6 bases from V and 4 from J, leaving 12 bases between them. Germline loops: CDR1 MDHEN, CDR2 SYDVKM. The CDR3 spells CASSVDGLNEKLFF. The CDR3 DNA reads TGTGCCAGCAGCGTTGACGGCCTTAATGAAAAACTGTTTTTT.

The rearrangement links TRBV7-3 to TRBJ2-1, with 7 bases lining up with TRBD2. After removal of 1 base from V and 10 bases from J, the junction contained 7 bases not matched to a gene. The CDR3 spans 14 residues. CDR1 is SGHTA, CDR2 FQGTGA, per germline. The CDR3 is CASSLMRGFGEQFF. The CDR3 DNA follows: TGTGCCAGCAGCTTAATGCGGGGGTTTGGGGAGCAGTTCTTC. The full variable domain, completed using reference TRBV7-3 and TRBJ2-1, is GAGVSQTPSNKVTEKGKYVELRCDPISGHTALYWYRQSLGQGPEFLIYFQGTGAADDSGLPNDRFFAVRPEGSVSTLKIQRTERGDSAVYLCASSLMRGFGEQFFGPGTRLTVL.

The rearrangement joins TRBV2 to TRBJ2-4, with 7 bases aligning to TRBD1. The CDR3 contains 14 residues. CDR1 and CDR2 (germline): SNHLY, FYNNEI. Unmatched junction bases numbered 8, after V lost 8 bases and J lost 4 bases. CDR3 bases: TGTGCCAGCGGGCCCGGGACAGCAAAAAACATTCAGTACTTC. Amino acid sequence: CASGPGTAKNIQYF.

This clone has a handful of counts. The chain carries TRBV18 and TRBJ2-7; 11 positions match TRBD2. J lost 4 bases, V lost 6 bases, and 14 bases had no gene match. From germline, CDR1 is KGHSH and CDR2 LQKENI. This CDR3 spans 17 amino acids. For the CDR3, the DNA is TGTGCCAGCTCCCCGGTGCTAGCGGGGGGCCAATCTTACGAGCAGTACTTC. Translation: CASSPVLAGGQSYEQYF.

This clone was recorded a few times. The rearrangement joins TRBV6-1 to TRBJ2-7; D gene uncertain. Germline CDR1 is MNHNS and CDR2 is SASEGT. The CDR3 is 16 residues long. Trimming pared 0 bases from V and 3 bases from J, leaving 15 bases between. In DNA form, the CDR3 reads TGTGCCAGCAGTGAAGCGCGGTCCGACCCCCGCTACGAGCAGTACTTC. Its translation: CASSEARSDPRYEQYF.

The V and J genes are TRBV20-1 and TRBJ1-2; 7 nucleotides line up with TRBD1. The trim removed 5 bases at V and 10 bases at J, leaving 7 bases unmatched. From germline, CDR1 is DFQATT and CDR2 SNEGSKA (reference sequence). There are 11 residues in the CDR3. The CDR3 sequence: CSAVSGQLYTF. CDR3 DNA: TGCAGTGCTGTTTCGGGACAGCTCTACACCTTC.

The rearrangement links TRBV4-2 to TRBJ2-7; 9 bases match TRBD1. The junction had 9 bases not matched to a gene; V was cut back by 0 bases and J by 6 bases. The length of the CDR3 is 16 residues. Germline CDR1 LGHNA, CDR2 YNFKEQ. CDR3 nucleotide sequence: TGTGCCAGCAGCCAAGAAGGGCTACAGGGGGCAATCGAGCAGTACTTC. Translation gives CASSQEGLQGAIEQYF.

V gene TRBV27 combines with J gene TRBJ1-1; TRBD1 is a possible D gene (5 bases). The CDR3 loop spans 15 amino acids. Germline V gene sequence: CDR1 MNHEY, CDR2 SMNVEV (reference sequence). CDR3 residues: CATRLMGQANTEAFF. DNA for the CDR3: TGTGCAACCCGACTCATGGGGCAGGCGAACACTGAAGCTTTCTTT.

The chain uses TRBV30 and TRBJ2-3; D not certain. V lost 3 bases and J lost 5, with 15 bases in between. The CDR3 contains 14 residues. Germline assignment: CDR1 GTSNPN and CDR2 SVGIG (reference sequence). CDR3 coding DNA: TGTGCCTGGAGCCCGGCTCCCTCGGTAGATACGCAGTATTTT. Its translation is CAWSPAPSVDTQYF. Filled out from reference TRBV30 and TRBJ2-3, the complete variable domain reads SQTIHQWPATLVQPVGSPLSLECTVEGTSNPNLYWYRQAAGRGLQLLFYSVGIGQISSEVPQNLSASRPQDRQFILSSKKLLLSDSGFYLCAWSPAPSVDTQYFGPGTRLTVL.